Presented here are 32 T cell receptor beta chains from one specimen sequenced in a study of shared clonotypes between healthy human individuals. TCRdb keeps only in-frame clones here, not all; method: immunoSEQ multiplex PCR. The sample includes about 2.4 million clones, 93% seen only once; the top ten take roughly 0.36%. The material sequenced was naive CD4+ T cells from PBMCs. Noted subset: CD45RA+ positively selected. The receptors come from a man between 18 and 29 years old in good health. Some clones in this sample may be carry-over from other donors' samples.

The chain is built from TRBV6-5 and TRBJ2-7, with TRBD1 identical over 9 bases. The CDR3 extends over 16 amino acids. The germline V gene has CDR1 MNHEY and CDR2 SVGAGI. The junction had 9 bases not matched to a gene; V was cut back by 4 bases and J by 2 bases. In DNA, the CDR3 is TGTGCCAGCAGTTCAAACCCGGGACAGGGTACCTACGAGCAGTACTTC. The encoded protein is CASSSNPGQGTYEQYF.

The chain is built from TRBV5-1 and TRBJ2-2, with 9 bases that match TRBD1. This CDR3 spans 16 amino acids. Trimming took 6 bases from V and 4 from J; bases not matched to a gene: 10. Germline assignment: CDR1 SGHRS and CDR2 YFSETQ. This chain's CDR3 is CASNHRGPRSTGELFF. The CDR3 bases are TGCGCCAGCAACCACAGGGGGCCTCGTAGCACCGGGGAGCTGTTTTTT.

This chain links TRBV6-1 with TRBJ2-1; D is unclear. This CDR3 spans 13 amino acids. The germline V and J ends were trimmed by 2 bases and 9 bases, with 11 bases remaining between them. Germline loops: CDR1 MNHNS, CDR2 SASEGT. The CDR3, as DNA: TGTGCCAGCAGTGAACTTCAGTGGGGTGAGCAGTTCTTC. Translated: CASSELQWGEQFF.

The rearrangement joins TRBV9 to TRBJ2-7; 10 bases agree with TRBD2. Germline assignment: CDR1 SGDLS and CDR2 YYNGEE. This CDR3 is built from 16 residues. Trimming took 3 bases from V and 5 from J; bases not matched to a gene: 11. Here the CDR3 reads CASSERLAGQLDEQYF. The CDR3 DNA sequence: TGTGCCAGCAGCGAGAGACTAGCGGGCCAGCTGGACGAGCAGTACTTC.

V is TRBV11-2 and J is TRBJ2-5; D is undetermined. The assigned J gene may be wrong: the sequence end matches TRBJ2-7 better. CDR3 length equals 12 residues. Germline CDR1 is SGHAT and CDR2 is FQNNGV. CDR3 nucleotide sequence: TGTGCCAGCAGGCCGAATTTCCACGAGCAGTACTTC. It is translated as CASRPNFHEQYF.

V usage is TRBV9 and J usage is TRBJ2-2; tentatively, D is TRBD2 (5 bases). CDR3 size: 16 residues. The germline V gene encodes CDR1 SGDLS and CDR2 YYNGEE. V gave up 0 bases and J gave up 0 bases, with 9 bases separating them. CDR3 coding DNA: TGTGCCAGCAGCGTAGGGCCAGCGGCGAACACCGGGGAGCTGTTTTTT. It translates to CASSVGPAANTGELFF. The variable domain in full, completed from reference TRBV9 and TRBJ2-2, reads DSGVTQTPKHLITATGQRVTLRCSPRSGDLSVYWYQQSLDQGLQFLIQYYNGEERAKGNILERFSAQQFPDLHSELNLSSLELGDSALYFCASSVGPAANTGELFFGEGSRLTVL.

The chain uses TRBV15 and TRBJ2-3; D unresolved. Germline V lookup: CDR1 LNHNV, CDR2 YYDKDF (reference sequence). Trimming stripped 0 bases from V and 4 bases from J, with 14 bases between. The CDR3 loop spans 16 amino acids. As DNA, the CDR3 is TGTGCCACCAGCAGAGATCTCGTAAGCGCGGCAGATACGCAGTATTTT. Its translation is CATSRDLVSAADTQYF.

V gene TRBV4-1 combines with J gene TRBJ1-1, with a possible D match to TRBD1 (5 bases). Deletions cut 1 base from V and 1 base from J, with 7 bases between. The CDR3 length is 14 residues. In germline, CDR1 is MGHRA, CDR2 YSYEKL. This CDR3 reads CASSQVTENTEAFF. In nucleotides, the CDR3 is TGCGCCAGCAGCCAAGTGACAGAGAACACTGAAGCTTTCTTT.

The V gene is TRBV7-2, the J gene TRBJ1-2; a possible D gene is TRBD1 (6 bases). The V gene lost 4 bases and the J gene lost 2 bases, with 11 bases spanning the gap. This CDR3 is built from 14 residues. The germline V gene encodes CDR1 SGHTA and CDR2 FQGNSA. The CDR3 DNA reads as TGTGCCAGCAGCTCCGGGACATCCAACTATGGCTACACCTTC. As protein: CASSSGTSNYGYTF.

A note on this clone: This specimen includes other DNA sequences encoding the same CDR3. The chain recombines TRBV6-5 with TRBJ1-1, with D unresolved. Germline V CDR1 and CDR2: MNHEY, SVGAGI. This CDR3 contains 14 residues. With 0 bases removed from V and 3 bases from J, the gap between germline ends came to 8 bases. In DNA, the CDR3 is TGTGCCAGCAGTTACTCGAGCAGAGACACTGAAGCTTTCTTT. Its protein is CASSYSSRDTEAFF.

The chain carries TRBV18 and TRBJ1-5; D gene uncertain. Germline CDR1 KGHSH, CDR2 LQKENI. The CDR3 is made up of 15 amino acids. Between the trimmed V and J ends, which lost 5 bases and 9 bases, there was a span of 20 bases. The CDR3 loop is CASSKPGEGIRPQHF. The CDR3 DNA reads as TGTGCCAGCTCAAAACCGGGCGAAGGGATCCGGCCCCAGCATTTT.

A single count supports this clone. The gene calls are TRBV5-1 and TRBJ2-5; 9 bases are a match to TRBD1. The CDR3 covers 11 residues. The V gene's germline CDR1 is SGHRS and CDR2 YFSETQ. The V and J ends lost 5 bases and 10 bases, in that order; junction bases with no gene match: 3. In nucleotides, the CDR3 is TGCGCCAGCAGGGGACAGGGACACCAGTACTTC. This gives the protein CASRGQGHQYF.

The chain is built from TRBV7-2 and TRBJ2-7, with no clear D. CDR3 length equals 11 residues. V lost 4 bases to trimming and J lost 6 bases, with 7 bases between them. Germline V lookup: CDR1 SGHTA, CDR2 FQGNSA. Here the CDR3 DNA reads TGTGCCAGCAGCTCCATTTCCGAGCAGTACTTC. Translating it yields CASSSISEQYF.

The CDR3 DNA follows: TGTGCCAGTAGTATCAACAGGGGAAGTGGGGAGACCCAGTACTTC. Encoded protein: CASSINRGSGETQYF. The chain links TRBV19 to TRBJ2-5; 7 nucleotides match TRBD1. The trim removed 3 bases at V and 5 bases at J, leaving 9 bases unmatched. CDR1 is LNHDA, CDR2 SQIVND, per germline (reference sequence). The CDR3 is made up of 15 amino acids.

J is TRBJ1-3 and V is TRBV4-1; TRBD1 aligns across 9 bases. Germline CDR1 reads MGHRA; CDR2 reads YSYEKL. This CDR3 is built from 17 residues. Trimming cost V 1 base and J 1 base; bases outside gene matches: 5. The CDR3 loop is CASSQAGTGISGNTIYF. For the CDR3, the DNA is TGCGCCAGCAGCCAAGCCGGGACAGGGATATCTGGAAACACCATATATTTT.

This chain uses TRBV11-3 with TRBJ2-2; D is perhaps TRBD1 (5 bases). Germline loops: CDR1 SGHNT, CDR2 YENEEA. The CDR3 totals 13 residues. V lost 4 bases, J lost 8 bases, and 11 bases lay in between. CDR3 nucleotides: TGTGCCAGCAGCTATGGACATTCGGGGGAGCTGTTTTTT. Translated: CASSYGHSGELFF. The full variable domain, in which reference TRBV11-3 and TRBJ2-2 provide the parts outside the CDR3, is EAGVVQSPRYKIIEKKQPVAFWCNPISGHNTLYWYLQNLGQGPELLIRYENEEAVDDSQLPKDRFSAERLKGVDSTLKIQPAELGDSAVYLCASSYGHSGELFFGEGSRLTVL.

The table lists this clone with a few counts. The J gene is TRBJ2-1, the V gene TRBV5-4; 8 positions match TRBD2. With 0 bases clipped from V and 9 bases from J, the junction kept 8 bases outside the gene matches. The germline CDR1 and CDR2 sequences are SGHNT and YYREEE (reference sequence). CDR3 length: 15 amino acids. The CDR3 here is CASSLGQRERSEQFF. CDR3 nucleotides: TGTGCCAGCAGCTTGGGGCAGCGGGAGCGGAGTGAGCAGTTCTTC.

The chain joins TRBV11-2 to TRBJ2-7, with 8 bases lining up with TRBD1. Looked up from germline, CDR1 is SGHAT and CDR2 is FQNNGV. This CDR3 contains 17 residues. The V and J ends lost 5 bases and 2 bases, in that order; junction bases with no gene match: 14. The CDR3 DNA is TGTGCCAGCAGCCCCACGACGGGGCAGGGGGCGACCTACGAGCAGTACTTC. Protein sequence: CASSPTTGQGATYEQYF.

The chain has TRBV5-4 and TRBJ2-5; D is undetermined. The germline V and J ends were trimmed by 0 bases and 4 bases, with 7 bases remaining between them. This CDR3 is built from 13 residues. CDR1 and CDR2 from the germline V gene are SGHNT and YYREEE (reference sequence). CDR3 residues: CASSLGWGETQYF. In DNA, the CDR3 is TGTGCCAGCAGCTTGGGGTGGGGAGAGACCCAGTACTTC.

The V gene is TRBV6-1, the J gene TRBJ1-1; D not resolved. This CDR3 has 13 residues. Trimming removed 6 bases from V and 2 bases from J, with 10 bases in between. Germline V gene lookup returns CDR1 MNHNS and CDR2 SASEGT. The DNA for the CDR3 is TGTGCCAGCAGGAGGGAGATAAACACTGAAGCTTTCTTT. This encodes CASRREINTEAFF.

CDR3 nucleotides: TGTGCCAGCTCACCTCTCCCGAGACAGGGCAACTATGGCTACACCTTC. Translated, it gives CASSPLPRQGNYGYTF. V and J are TRBV18 and TRBJ1-2, with 7 bases matching TRBD1. This CDR3 is built from 16 residues. Germline loops: CDR1 KGHSH, CDR2 LQKENI. V gave up 3 bases and J gave up 2 bases; unmatched junction bases: 9.

The J gene is TRBJ1-4, the V gene TRBV28; a possible D gene is TRBD1 (6 bases). Per the germline V gene, CDR1 is MDHEN and CDR2 is SYDVKM. The V and J ends lost 7 bases and 0 bases respectively, with 15 bases between them. The CDR3 has 16 amino acids. The CDR3 is CASTNPGGPTNEKLFF. The CDR3 region has the DNA TGTGCCAGCACCAACCCCGGGGGGCCAACTAATGAAAAACTGTTTTTT.

The chain has TRBV9 and TRBJ2-1, with D hard to call. The V end was cut by 4 bases, the J end by 1 base, with 9 bases between. Germline CDR1 SGDLS, CDR2 YYNGEE. The CDR3 contains 14 residues. The CDR3 region has the DNA TGTGCCAGCAGCCAGACGAGTTCCTACAATGAGCAGTTCTTC. This gives the protein CASSQTSSYNEQFF.

Regarding this clone: This CDR3 is also generated by other DNA sequences in the sample. This sequence joins TRBV7-2 and TRBJ2-3; D is ambiguous. Germline V gene sequence: CDR1 SGHTA, CDR2 FQGNSA. Trimming took 1 base from V and 3 from J, leaving 8 bases between them. The CDR3 runs to 14 residues. The CDR3 bases are TGTGCCAGCAGCTTAGGTCTGGCGACAGATACGCAGTATTTT. Encoded protein: CASSLGLATDTQYF.

The chain uses TRBV10-3 and TRBJ2-2, with no clear D. Trimming removed 10 bases from V and 5 bases from J, with 5 bases in between. The CDR3 totals 10 residues. The germline gives CDR1 ENHRY, CDR2 SYGVKD. CDR3 DNA sequence: TGTGCCACTGGAACCGGGGAGCTGTTTTTT. It is translated as CATGTGELFF.

The chain carries TRBV5-6 and TRBJ2-7, with 7 nucleotides matching TRBD1. CDR1 and CDR2 (germline): SGHDT, YYEEEE. The CDR3 is 15 amino acids. The V segment lost 2 bases and the J segment 1 base; nucleotides outside the gene matches: 6. Written as DNA, the CDR3 is TGTGCCAGCAGCTTTCCGACAGGGCGGTCCTACGAGCAGTACTTC. Translated: CASSFPTGRSYEQYF.

The sample holds a few counts of this clone. This rearrangement joins TRBV9 to TRBJ1-5, with 7 bases lining up with TRBD1. With V trimmed by 4 bases and J by 9 bases, 10 bases remained unmatched. There are 14 residues in the CDR3. Germline V gene data show CDR1 as SGDLS and CDR2 as YYNGEE. CDR3 nucleotide sequence: TGTGCCAGCAGCTATCGGGACAGCCCTTCGCCCCAGCATTTT. Protein product: CASSYRDSPSPQHF.

The V gene is TRBV18, the J gene TRBJ2-7; D is possibly TRBD2 (6 bases). The V gene lost 6 bases and the J gene lost 0 bases, with 15 bases spanning the gap. The CDR3 contains 15 residues. Germline values: CDR1 KGHSH, CDR2 LQKENI. This chain's CDR3 is CASSPYGRDSYEQYF. The CDR3 DNA sequence: TGTGCCAGCTCTCCTTATGGGCGGGACTCCTACGAGCAGTACTTC.

This clone was picked up one time. This rearrangement joins TRBV7-9 to TRBJ2-7; 8 bases align to TRBD2. The CDR3 extends over 15 amino acids. The J segment lost 0 bases and the V segment lost 4 bases, leaving 5 bases of the junction unmatched. From germline, CDR1 is SEHNR and CDR2 FQNEAQ (reference sequence). CDR3: CASSSGTSGSYEQYF. The CDR3 DNA sequence: TGTGCCAGCAGCTCCGGGACTAGTGGCTCCTACGAGCAGTACTTC. The complete variable domain, with remaining parts taken from reference TRBV7-9 and TRBJ2-7, reads DTGVSQNPRHKITKRGQNVTFRCDPISEHNRLYWYRQTLGQGPEFLTYFQNEAQLEKSRLLSDRFSAERPKGSFSTLEIQRTEQGDSAMYLCASSSGTSGSYEQYFGPGTRLTVT.

This chain joins TRBV27 and TRBJ1-1; D call uncertain. The CDR3 loop spans 13 amino acids. The germline CDR1 and CDR2 sequences are MNHEY and SMNVEV (reference sequence). V lost 7 bases and J lost 5, with 14 bases in between. CDR3 in DNA: TGTGCCAGCATGGGCGGACGTGAGACTGAAGCTTTCTTT. Residues: CASMGGRETEAFF.

This chain connects TRBV30 to TRBJ1-1, with TRBD1 as a possible D gene (6 bases). Germline assignment: CDR1 GTSNPN and CDR2 SVGIG (reference sequence). V lost 0 bases, J lost 0 bases, and 11 bases lay in between. CDR3 length: 15 residues. The chain's CDR3 is CAWSVPRGLNTEAFF. CDR3 bases: TGTGCCTGGAGTGTTCCGCGGGGGCTGAACACTGAAGCTTTCTTT. Drawing the rest from reference TRBV30 and TRBJ1-1, the complete variable domain is SQTIHQWPATLVQPVGSPLSLECTVEGTSNPNLYWYRQAAGRGLQLLFYSVGIGQISSEVPQNLSASRPQDRQFILSSKKLLLSDSGFYLCAWSVPRGLNTEAFFGQGTRLTVV.

The V call is TRBV7-3, the J call TRBJ2-6; no firm D call. The V gene's germline CDR1 is SGHTA and CDR2 FQGTGA. The CDR3 length is 15 residues. Trimming cost V 5 bases and J 2 bases, with 10 bases left between them. The CDR3 region has the DNA TGTGCCAGCAGCCTCACCAATCCTGGGGCCAACGTCCTGACTTTC. It translates to CASSLTNPGANVLTF.